The entry that follows covers one TCR beta chain sequence. What it recognizes is unknown. CDR1 DFQATT and CDR2 SNEGSKA come from the germline V gene (reference sequence). CDR3 length: 13 amino acids. Trimming removed 1 base at V and 7 bases at J, with 12 bases between. This entry belongs to a study of response to subunit inactivated influenza vaccine. Study results and limitations: That few new T cells are recruited by each seasonal influenza vaccination was the authors' suggestion.

TCRdb re-called the RT-PCR reads through MiXCR, storing one row per CDR3 protein. The table has 400,000 to 650,000 distinct CDR3 sequences, around 7.7% seen once. The sample in question was PBMCs from blood, obtained 23 to 25 months after vaccination. This TCR was sampled from a man aged 50 to 69 who received an inactivated influenza vaccine. V is TRBV20-1 and J is TRBJ2-3, with D unresolved. CDR3: CSARVGETNTQYF. CDR3 DNA: TGCAGTGCTAGAGTAGGAGAGACAAATACGCAGTATTTT.